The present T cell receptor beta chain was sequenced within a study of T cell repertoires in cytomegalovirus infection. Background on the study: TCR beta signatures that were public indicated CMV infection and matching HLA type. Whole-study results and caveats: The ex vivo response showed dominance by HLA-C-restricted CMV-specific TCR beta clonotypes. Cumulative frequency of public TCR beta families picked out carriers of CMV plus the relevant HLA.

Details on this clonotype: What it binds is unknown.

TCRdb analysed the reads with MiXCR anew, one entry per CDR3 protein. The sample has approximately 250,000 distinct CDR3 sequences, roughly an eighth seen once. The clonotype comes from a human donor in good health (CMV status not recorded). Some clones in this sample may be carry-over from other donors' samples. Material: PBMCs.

The CDR3 is CASTGGEKHSPLHF. DNA of the CDR3: TGTGCCAGCACGGGGGGGGAAAAACATTCACCCCTCCACTTT. J is TRBJ1-6 and V is TRBV28, with TRBD1 as a possible D gene (5 bases). The length of the CDR3 is 14 residues. V gave up 7 bases and J gave up 8 bases, with 15 bases separating them. The germline V gene has CDR1 MDHEN and CDR2 SYDVKM. Full variable domain (rest looked up from reference TRBV28 and TRBJ1-6): DVKVTQSSRYLVKRTGEKVFLECVQDMDHENMFWYRQDPGLGLRLIYFSYDVKMKEKGDIPEGYSVSREKKERFSLILESASTNQTSMYLCASTGGEKHSPLHFGNGTRLTVT.